What follows is one TCR beta chain and its context. Its specificity is not known. The source of the sample is a study of CXCR3-negative and CXCR3-positive naive CD8 T cells. Study results and caveats: CXCR3 expression dropped partially after cryopreservation, and most assays relied on fresh PBMCs. Between one naive subset and the other, surface CD5 was comparable, and TCR strength was inferred from TRB CDR3 properties. Much lower diversity was found in memory CD8+ cells, while both naive subsets had comparably high diversity.

The CDR3 is made up of 17 amino acids. Germline CDR1 SGDLS, CDR2 YYNGEE. TRB cDNA was prepared as libraries by UMI-labeled 5' RACE. Reanalyzing the 5' RACE reads, TCRdb keeps one entry per CDR3 protein, without DNA. Recorded for this sample: 90,000 to 100,000 distinct CDR3 sequences. Cells classed as naive CD8+ T cells were CD45RO-CCR7+CD27+CD95-. The sequence came from a human donor in good health. Some clones in this sample may be carry-over from other donors' samples. This sequence joins TRBV9 and TRBJ2-1; absent DNA, TCRdb's TRBD2 call cannot be checked. The sample taken for sequencing was naive CXCR3- CD8+ T cells from blood. Indicated subset: CD45RO-CCR7+CD27+CD95- naive CD8+ T cells lacking CXCR3 (TNR3-). CDR3: CASSVGLTSGTYNEQFF. Filled out from reference TRBV9 and TRBJ2-1, the complete variable domain reads DSGVTQTPKHLITATGQRVTLRCSPRSGDLSVYWYQQSLDQGLQFLIQYYNGEERAKGNILERFSAQQFPDLHSELNLSSLELGDSALYFCASSVGLTSGTYNEQFFGPGTRLTVL.